This entry features one T cell receptor (beta chain) sequence. Its specificity is not known. This record comes from a study of T-cell reconstitution after alpha-beta-depleted transplantation in children. Findings and caveats of the study: The authors attributed T-cell counts and diversity one year after transplant mostly to newly produced T cells. It was reported that alpha-beta T cells came from several hundred expanded graft clones (about two months after transplant). Surviving recipient T cells and intrathymic progenitors accounted for some patients' high TCRbeta diversity at day 60.

Unique molecular identifiers were incorporated when the TCRbeta library was constructed. TCRdb used MiXCR to reprocess the PCR reads, holding one entry per CDR3 protein. This table holds roughly 420,000 distinct CDR3 sequences, around 15% found once. The germline V and J ends were trimmed by 3 bases and 2 bases, with 9 bases remaining between them. The length of the CDR3 is 14 residues. Germline CDR1 is ENHRY and CDR2 is SYGVKD. The specimen comprised PBMCs, mostly from graft donor cells, sampled 360 days after TCRalphabeta/CD19-depleted stem cell transplant. The rearrangement links TRBV10-3 to TRBJ2-3; the D is unclear. The sequence was collected from a boy in the first two years of life who had a stem cell transplant for Wiskott-Aldrich syndrome, so the T cells may come from the graft donor. The CDR3 reads CAISDGPNTDTQYF. Written as DNA, the CDR3 is TGTGCCATCAGTGACGGCCCGAACACAGATACGCAGTATTTT.